This is a list of T cell receptor beta chains from one sample in a study of T cell repertoires in cytomegalovirus infection. One entry per CDR3 protein, called by TCRdb with MiXCR from the reads. Of 400,000 to 600,000 distinct CDR3 sequences in the sample, under 55% were seen once. No antigens are known for them. The specimen was cultured PBMCs, collected from culture after CMV antigen stimulation. The receptors here all came from a human donor in good health (CMV status not recorded). Some clones in this sample may be carry-over from other donors' samples. Both conserved end residues are part of each CDR3. A D gene is named only where the DNA matches it firmly. Clone size is not always given. Where it is, it says once, few, many or a class for expanded clones.

CDR3 protein: CASSTRDRGKDTQYF
CDR3 DNA: TGTGCCAGCAGTACCCGAGACAGGGGTAAAGATACGCAGTATTTT
D gene: TRBD1
J gene: TRBJ2-3
V gene: TRBV6-8
clone size: .

CDR3 protein: CASSHPGQYNTEAFF
CDR3 DNA: TGCGCCAGCAGCCACCCCGGACAGTATAACACTGAAGCTTTCTTT
D gene: .
J gene: TRBJ1-1
V gene: TRBV4-1
clone size: .

CDR3 protein: CASSLGFQGAPEQYF
CDR3 DNA: TGTGCCAGCAGCTTAGGGTTCCAGGGGGCGCCCGAGCAGTACTTC
D gene: TRBD1
J gene: TRBJ2-7
V gene: TRBV7-9
clone size: .

CDR3 protein: CASSFTNGLETQYF
CDR3 DNA: TGTGCCAGCAGCTTTACGAACGGGTTAGAGACCCAGTACTTC
D gene: .
J gene: TRBJ2-5
V gene: TRBV7-2
clone size: few

CDR3 protein: CASSPTDGTGIGGHTF
CDR3 DNA: TGTGCCAGCAGTCCGACGGACGGGACAGGTATCGGTGGCCACACCTTC
D gene: TRBD1
J gene: TRBJ1-2
V gene: TRBV12-3/TRBV12-4
clone size: .

CDR3 protein: CASGGQGNEKLFF
CDR3 DNA: TGTGCCAGCGGGGGACAGGGTAATGAAAAACTGTTTTTT
D gene: TRBD1
J gene: TRBJ1-4
V gene: TRBV27
clone size: .

CDR3 protein: CASRARTGGNEKLFF
CDR3 DNA: TGTGCCAGCAGAGCGAGGACAGGGGGTAATGAAAAACTGTTTTTT
D gene: TRBD1
J gene: TRBJ1-4
V gene: TRBV6-1
clone size: few

CDR3 protein: CASSLDGNFYEQYF
CDR3 DNA: TGTGCCAGCAGCCTCGACGGGAATTTCTACGAGCAGTACTTC
D gene: .
J gene: TRBJ2-7
V gene: TRBV2
clone size: few

CDR3 protein: CASSLRPGLVTDTQYF
CDR3 DNA: TGTGCCAGCAGCTTAAGGCCGGGACTAGTCACAGATACGCAGTATTTT
D gene: TRBD2
J gene: TRBJ2-3
V gene: TRBV11-2
clone size: .

CDR3 protein: CASSTPRATDTQYF
CDR3 DNA: TGTGCCAGCAGCACGCCCCGGGCCACAGATACGCAGTATTTT
D gene: .
J gene: TRBJ2-3
V gene: TRBV5-6
clone size: .

CDR3 protein: CASSLVRSYEQYF
CDR3 DNA: TGTGCCAGCAGCTTAGTACGGTCCTACGAGCAGTACTTC
D gene: .
J gene: TRBJ2-7
V gene: TRBV7-2
clone size: many

CDR3 protein: CASSLEQPTDTQYF
CDR3 DNA: TGTGCCAGCAGCCTAGAACAGCCAACAGATACGCAGTATTTT
D gene: .
J gene: TRBJ2-3
V gene: TRBV7-9
clone size: once

CDR3 protein: CASSNVGFEAFF
CDR3 DNA: TGTGCCAGTAGTAATGTGGGCTTTGAAGCTTTCTTT
D gene: .
J gene: TRBJ1-1
V gene: TRBV19
clone size: once

CDR3 protein: CASSRSRDPNEKLFF
CDR3 DNA: TGTGCCAGCAGCCGCAGCCGGGACCCTAATGAAAAACTGTTTTTT
D gene: .
J gene: TRBJ1-4
V gene: TRBV7-8
clone size: few

CDR3 protein: CASSQSEEIEAFF
CDR3 DNA: TGTGCCAGCAGCCAGTCGGAGGAAATTGAAGCTTTCTTT
D gene: .
J gene: TRBJ1-1
V gene: TRBV7-8
clone size: few

CDR3 protein: CASSRVMGLAREQYF
CDR3 DNA: TGTGCCAGCAGCCGTGTAATGGGACTAGCGCGGGAGCAGTACTTC
D gene: TRBD2
J gene: TRBJ2-7
V gene: TRBV7-4
clone size: .

CDR3 protein: CASSRRVIDGYTF
CDR3 DNA: TGTGCCAGTAGTCGGAGGGTGATTGATGGCTACACCTTC
D gene: .
J gene: TRBJ1-2
V gene: TRBV19
clone size: .

CDR3 protein: CATSRDPEGQSNTIYF
CDR3 DNA: TGTGCCACCAGCAGAGATCCCGAAGGGCAGAGTAACACCATATATTTT
D gene: .
J gene: TRBJ1-3
V gene: TRBV15
clone size: .

CDR3 protein: CASSPTGGERNTIYF
CDR3 DNA: TGTGCCAGCTCACCCACGGGAGGAGAGAGGAACACCATATATTTT
D gene: .
J gene: TRBJ1-3
V gene: TRBV18
clone size: .

CDR3 protein: CATSSMGSTDTQYF
CDR3 DNA: TGTGCCACCTCCTCGATGGGGAGCACAGATACGCAGTATTTT
D gene: .
J gene: TRBJ2-3
V gene: TRBV19
clone size: few

CDR3 protein: CSARAGAYEQYF
CDR3 DNA: TGCAGTGCTAGGGCGGGGGCCTACGAGCAGTACTTC
D gene: TRBD2
J gene: TRBJ2-7
V gene: TRBV20-1
clone size: .

CDR3 protein: CASSVGTGDYEQYF
CDR3 DNA: TGTGCCAGCAGCGTAGGGACAGGGGACTACGAGCAGTACTTC
D gene: TRBD1
J gene: TRBJ2-7
V gene: TRBV11-2
clone size: .

CDR3 protein: CASSWAGGGEETQYF
CDR3 DNA: TGTGCCAGCAGCTGGGCGGGGGGCGGAGAAGAGACCCAGTACTTC
D gene: TRBD2
J gene: TRBJ2-5
V gene: TRBV5-4
clone size: few

CDR3 protein: CASGLTSGPYNEQFF
CDR3 DNA: TGCGCCAGCGGATTGACTAGCGGGCCATACAATGAGCAGTTCTTC
D gene: TRBD2
J gene: TRBJ2-1
V gene: TRBV5-1
clone size: few

CDR3 protein: CASRKCRQRTTYNEQFF
CDR3 DNA: TGTGCCAGCAGGAAGTGCCGACAGCGTACCACCTACAATGAGCAGTTCTTC
D gene: .
J gene: TRBJ2-1
V gene: TRBV25-1
clone size: .

CDR3 protein: CASSHYSPLAGETGELFF
CDR3 DNA: TGCGCCAGCAGCCATTATTCCCCCCTAGCGGGGGAAACCGGGGAGCTGTTTTTT
D gene: TRBD2
J gene: TRBJ2-2
V gene: TRBV4-1
clone size: .

CDR3 protein: CASSYGRDYEQYF
CDR3 DNA: TGTGCCAGCAGTTACGGGCGGGACTACGAGCAGTACTTC
D gene: .
J gene: TRBJ2-7
V gene: TRBV6-5
clone size: .

CDR3 protein: CASSPQNRPNTGELFF
CDR3 DNA: TGTGCCAGCTCACCACAGAACAGACCAAACACCGGGGAGCTGTTTTTT
D gene: .
J gene: TRBJ2-2
V gene: TRBV18
clone size: few

CDR3 protein: CASSHQIVLTQETQYF
CDR3 DNA: TGTGCCAGCAGCCATCAGATTGTCTTAACACAAGAGACCCAGTACTTC
D gene: .
J gene: TRBJ2-5
V gene: TRBV3-1
clone size: .

CDR3 protein: CASSPGGVLNNEQFF
CDR3 DNA: TGTGCCAGCAGCCCAGGGGGGGTACTGAACAATGAGCAGTTCTTC
D gene: .
J gene: TRBJ2-1
V gene: TRBV7-2
clone size: .

CDR3 protein: CATSDRPRGSGVNTGELFF
CDR3 DNA: TGTGCCACCAGTGACCGACCAAGGGGTAGCGGGGTAAACACCGGGGAGCTGTTTTTT
D gene: TRBD2
J gene: TRBJ2-2
V gene: TRBV24-1
clone size: .

CDR3 protein: CATGVGSDEQFF
CDR3 DNA: TGTGCCACCGGAGTCGGGAGCGATGAGCAGTTCTTC
D gene: .
J gene: TRBJ2-1
V gene: TRBV12-3/TRBV12-4
clone size: .

CDR3 protein: CASSYGGGGVEREQFF
CDR3 DNA: TGTGCCAGCAGCTACGGCGGGGGGGGAGTGGAACGTGAGCAGTTCTTC
D gene: TRBD2
J gene: TRBJ2-1
V gene: TRBV7-8
clone size: few

CDR3 protein: CASSLGGRGEKLFF
CDR3 DNA: TGTGCCAGCAGCTTGGGGGGGCGGGGTGAAAAACTGTTTTTT
D gene: .
J gene: TRBJ1-4
V gene: TRBV7-2
clone size: few

CDR3 protein: CARSQVAPTRNQPQHF
CDR3 DNA: TGTGCCAGGAGCCAGGTCGCCCCAACCCGGAATCAGCCCCAGCATTTT
D gene: .
J gene: TRBJ1-5
V gene: TRBV19
clone size: .

CDR3 protein: CASSLVGINLGTIYF
CDR3 DNA: TGTGCCAGCAGCTTAGTCGGGATCAACTTGGGCACCATATATTTT
D gene: .
J gene: TRBJ1-3
V gene: TRBV7-2
clone size: many

CDR3 protein: CAWSPRELRQYF
CDR3 DNA: TGTGCCTGGAGCCCCCGGGAGCTGCGGCAGTACTTC
D gene: .
J gene: TRBJ2-7
V gene: TRBV30
clone size: .

CDR3 protein: CASSLSQGGETQYF
CDR3 DNA: TGTGCCAGCAGTTTATCGCAGGGAGGGGAGACCCAGTACTTC
D gene: TRBD2
J gene: TRBJ2-5
V gene: TRBV27
clone size: .

CDR3 protein: CASSSRQGSGTGELFF
CDR3 DNA: TGTGCCAGCAGCTCTCGACAGGGGTCGGGCACCGGGGAGCTGTTTTTT
D gene: TRBD1
J gene: TRBJ2-2
V gene: TRBV7-6
clone size: few

CDR3 protein: CASGLSLDRPNEQFF
CDR3 DNA: TGTGCTAGTGGTTTGTCCTTGGACAGACCCAATGAGCAGTTCTTC
D gene: .
J gene: TRBJ2-1
V gene: TRBV12-5
clone size: .

CDR3 protein: CASSFGRESSYEQYF
CDR3 DNA: TGTGCCAGCAGTTTCGGCAGGGAGTCCTCCTACGAGCAGTACTTC
D gene: .
J gene: TRBJ2-7
V gene: TRBV27
clone size: .

CDR3 protein: CSASQQGIDYTF
CDR3 DNA: TGCAGTGCTAGTCAACAGGGGATCGACTACACCTTC
D gene: TRBD1
J gene: TRBJ1-2
V gene: TRBV20-1
clone size: .

CDR3 protein: CSATQLEASTDTQYF
CDR3 DNA: TGCAGTGCTACCCAACTCGAAGCTAGCACAGATACGCAGTATTTT
D gene: .
J gene: TRBJ2-3
V gene: TRBV20-1
clone size: few

CDR3 protein: CASSFHYRVDSSYEQYF
CDR3 DNA: TGTGCCAGCAGCTTCCACTACAGGGTCGATAGCTCCTACGAGCAGTACTTC
D gene: .
J gene: TRBJ2-7
V gene: TRBV12-3/TRBV12-4
clone size: .

CDR3 protein: CASSDSGVSDTQYF
CDR3 DNA: TGTGCCAGCAGTGATAGCGGGGTCTCAGATACGCAGTATTTT
D gene: TRBD2
J gene: TRBJ2-3
V gene: TRBV6-5
clone size: few

CDR3 protein: CASSRGGGSVFEQYF
CDR3 DNA: TGTGCCAGCAGTAGGGGGGGGGGCTCCGTGTTCGAGCAGTACTTC
D gene: .
J gene: TRBJ2-7
V gene: TRBV6-1
clone size: .

CDR3 protein: CASSLDGDSGQPQHF
CDR3 DNA: TGTGCCAGCAGCTTGGATGGGGACAGTGGTCAGCCCCAGCATTTT
D gene: TRBD1
J gene: TRBJ1-5
V gene: TRBV5-4
clone size: few

CDR3 protein: CASSYSGPGGTEAFF
CDR3 DNA: TGTGCCAGCAGTTACTCGGGCCCGGGAGGGACTGAAGCTTTCTTT
D gene: .
J gene: TRBJ1-1
V gene: TRBV6-6
clone size: .

CDR3 protein: CASSPDRETDTQYF
CDR3 DNA: TGTGCCAGCAGCCCGGACAGGGAAACAGATACGCAGTATTTT
D gene: TRBD1
J gene: TRBJ2-3
V gene: TRBV7-2
clone size: many